Listed below are T cell receptor beta chains from one sample, sequenced in a study of blood T cell repertoires in COVID-19. Data came from immunoSEQ multiplex PCR; TCRdb stores just in-frame clones and leaves some out. The data show 540,000 or so clones, about 88% seen once. Sequencing used peripheral blood. The receptor source for this set is a woman between 45 and 60 years old with COVID-19, enrolled during active disease. The CDR3 runs from the conserved cysteine through the conserved F or W. A D gene is named only where the DNA matches it firmly. Rows give clone size only sometimes, using once, few, many, or a class for an expanded clone.

d_gene,v_gene,j_gene,abundance,CDR3nt,CDR3aa
.,TRBV11-3,TRBJ2-1,few,TGTGCCAGCAGCTTAAGAGACACCGGGACAGAGCAGTTCTTC,CASSLRDTGTEQFF
TRBD2,TRBV9,TRBJ2-7,.,TGTGCCAGCAGCGAAGGGACTAGCGACGCCTACGAGCAGTACTTC,CASSEGTSDAYEQYF
.,TRBV7-9,TRBJ1-1,.,TGTGCCAGCAGCTTCGGACTGATTAACACTGAAGCTTTCTTT,CASSFGLINTEAFF
.,TRBV5-1,TRBJ2-3,few,TGCGCCAGCAGCTTCCAAGATACGCAGTATTTT,CASSFQDTQYF
TRBD1,TRBV6-5,TRBJ2-7,.,TGTGCCAGCAGGCCCCGGGACAGGGGACGGCAGTACTTC,CASRPRDRGRQYF
TRBD2,TRBV18,TRBJ2-1,.,TGTGCCAGCTCACGCGAGACTAGCGGGGGGTTCAATGAGCAGTTCTTC,CASSRETSGGFNEQFF
TRBD2,TRBV30,TRBJ2-5,.,TGTGCCTGGAGTATAGCGGGGGTGGGAGAGACCCAGTACTTC,CAWSIAGVGETQYF
TRBD2,TRBV3-1/TRBV3-2,TRBJ2-5,.,TGTGCCAGCAGCCAAGGCGGGGGGTCCCAAGAGACCCAGTACTTC,CASSQGGGSQETQYF
.,TRBV4-2,TRBJ2-7,.,TGTGCCAGCAGCCAAGAGGGCCAGGGTGGTTACGAGCAGTACTTC,CASSQEGQGGYEQYF
TRBD1,TRBV30,TRBJ1-1,.,TGTGCCTGCCGGACAGGGTATTATGCTTTCTTT,CACRTGYYAFF
.,TRBV7-9,TRBJ1-6,.,TGTGCCAGCAGCTTAGACAGGAGCTCCTATAATTCACCCCTCCACTTT,CASSLDRSSYNSPLHF
.,TRBV10-1,TRBJ1-5,.,TGCGCCAGCAGTGAGGATGGCGGCCTAAAGCATTTT,CASSEDGGLKHF
.,TRBV18,TRBJ1-1,once,TGTGCCAGCTCACCCGACCGGACAACCATGAACACTGAAGCTTTCTTT,CASSPDRTTMNTEAFF
.,TRBV20-1,TRBJ1-1,once,TGCAGTGCTAGGAGTGAGGGCCAAGCTTTCTTT,CSARSEGQAFF
.,TRBV7-8,TRBJ2-7,.,TGTGCCAGCAGCTTAGAACTAACCTACGAGCAGTACTTC,CASSLELTYEQYF
TRBD1,TRBV9,TRBJ1-3,.,TGTGCCAGCAGCGCCGCAGGGGGCTCTGGAAACACCATATATTTT,CASSAAGGSGNTIYF
.,TRBV5-1,TRBJ2-3,.,TGCGCCAGCAGCTTGGATCAGTCCTTGGCAGATACGCAGTATTTT,CASSLDQSLADTQYF
TRBD1,TRBV2,TRBJ1-5,.,TGTGCCAGCAGTTTACAGGGGACCACGAATCAGCCCCAGCATTTT,CASSLQGTTNQPQHF
.,TRBV29-1,TRBJ1-1,.,TGCAGCGCCGGCACGGGGGGAACTGAAGCTTTCTTT,CSAGTGGTEAFF
TRBD1,TRBV19,TRBJ1-5,.,TGTGCCAGTAGTCCCCAGGGACAGGGAAGTCAGCCCCAGCATTTT,CASSPQGQGSQPQHF
.,TRBV28,TRBJ2-5,.,TGTGCCAGCAGTTTAATGGGGGCCCAAGAGACCCAGTACTTC,CASSLMGAQETQYF
TRBD1,TRBV6-5,TRBJ1-2,.,TGTGCCAGCAGTTCCAGGACAGGGGAAAACTATGGCTACACCTTC,CASSSRTGENYGYTF
.,TRBV5-1,TRBJ2-1,.,TGCGCCAGCAGCTCCTTAGCGGCCTACTCCTACAATGAGCAGTTCTTC,CASSSLAAYSYNEQFF
.,TRBV6-5,TRBJ1-2,.,TGTGCCAGCAGTCCACGAGGGTACTATGGCTACACCTTC,CASSPRGYYGYTF
.,TRBV15,TRBJ2-3,.,TGTGCCACCAGCGAACCAAACCCAGCGATGCGGCAGTATTTT,CATSEPNPAMRQYF
TRBD1,TRBV7-8,TRBJ2-1,.,TGTGCCAGCAGCTTTGGACAGGGGAATGAGCAGTTCTTC,CASSFGQGNEQFF
.,TRBV30,TRBJ1-1,.,TGTGCCTGGGACCTGGGGGGGGGAGGGACTGAAGCTTTCTTT,CAWDLGGGGTEAFF
TRBD2,TRBV5-1,TRBJ2-1,.,TGCGCCAGCAGTCACGGTGATAGCGGGGGTAATGAGCAGTTCTTC,CASSHGDSGGNEQFF
.,TRBV7-9,TRBJ2-4,.,TGTGCCAGCAGCTCACAGGTCCCTCTAGCCAAAAACATTCAGTACTTC,CASSSQVPLAKNIQYF
TRBD1,TRBV11-2,TRBJ1-6,.,TGTGCCAGCAGAAACCTGGACAGGGGGCTTACCGCTCCCCTCCACTTT,CASRNLDRGLTAPLHF
TRBD1,TRBV28,TRBJ1-3,.,TGTGCCAGCAGTCGAACGACAGGGGACTTCTCTGGAAACACCATATATTTT,CASSRTTGDFSGNTIYF
.,TRBV19,TRBJ2-3,.,TGTGCCAGTAGTCCACCTATAGGGGTCCGCACAGATACGCAGTATTTT,CASSPPIGVRTDTQYF
TRBD1,TRBV6-5,TRBJ1-1,once,TGTGCCAGCGTGGGGACAGGGGGGACCACTGAAGCTTTCTTT,CASVGTGGTTEAFF
TRBD2,TRBV4-1,TRBJ2-3,.,TGCGCCAGCAGGTGGGGTCGAACTAGCGGGGGAAGCACAGATACGCAGTATTTT,CASRWGRTSGGSTDTQYF
.,TRBV9,TRBJ1-1,.,TGTGCCAGCAGCCCCCTGACAGCGAACACTGAAGCTTTCTTT,CASSPLTANTEAFF
.,TRBV4-1,TRBJ1-2,.,TGCGCCAGCAGCCAATCTGGGGGCCGACAGGCGGGCTATGGCTACACCTTC,CASSQSGGRQAGYGYTF
.,TRBV10-3,TRBJ2-7,.,TGTGCCATCAGTGAGTCGAGGGCGGGGGCGGCCTGGTACTTC,CAISESRAGAAWYF
TRBD1,TRBV18,TRBJ1-5,.,TGTGCCAGCTCACTGACAGGGTCCAGTTTTCAGCCCCAGCATTTT,CASSLTGSSFQPQHF
.,TRBV10-2,TRBJ1-2,.,TGCGCCAGCAGTGAGGGTAAGAGCTATGGCTACACCTTC,CASSEGKSYGYTF
.,TRBV27,TRBJ2-5,.,TGTGCCAGCAGTTCCTCTCACTTGCCGACAGCCCAAGAGACCCAGTACTTC,CASSSSHLPTAQETQYF
.,TRBV2,TRBJ1-2,.,TGTGCCAGCAGTGAAAACTGGGGAGGGTCAGGATATGGCTACACCTTC,CASSENWGGSGYGYTF
.,TRBV18,TRBJ1-2,.,TGTGCCAGCTCACGGGGTCAGGGTCTGGGCTATGGCTACACCTTC,CASSRGQGLGYGYTF
.,TRBV9,TRBJ1-6,.,TGTGCCAGCAGCGTAGGTCGGTATAATTCACCCCTCCACTTT,CASSVGRYNSPLHF
TRBD1,TRBV6-1,TRBJ2-3,.,TGTGCCAGCAGTGCGATTCAGACAGGGGATTGGAGCACAGATACGCAGTATTTT,CASSAIQTGDWSTDTQYF
.,TRBV11-3,TRBJ2-2,.,TGTGCCAGCAGCTTAGGGGAGAACTCGCTGGACACCGGGGAGCTGTTTTTT,CASSLGENSLDTGELFF